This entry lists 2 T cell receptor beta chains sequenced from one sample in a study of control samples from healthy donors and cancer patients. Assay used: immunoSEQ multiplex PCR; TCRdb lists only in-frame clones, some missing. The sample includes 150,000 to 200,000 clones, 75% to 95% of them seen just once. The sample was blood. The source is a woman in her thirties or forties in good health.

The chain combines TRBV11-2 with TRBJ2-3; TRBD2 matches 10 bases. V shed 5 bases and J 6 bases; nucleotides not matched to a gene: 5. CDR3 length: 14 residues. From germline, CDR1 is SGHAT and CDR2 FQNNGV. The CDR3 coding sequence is TGTGCCAGCAGCGCGTCTAGCGGGGGTGATACGCAGTATTTT. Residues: CASSASSGGDTQYF.

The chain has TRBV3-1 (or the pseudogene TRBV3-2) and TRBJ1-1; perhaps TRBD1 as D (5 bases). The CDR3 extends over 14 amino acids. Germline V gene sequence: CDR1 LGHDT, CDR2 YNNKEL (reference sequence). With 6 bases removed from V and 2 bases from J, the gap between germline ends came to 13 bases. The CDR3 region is CASRGEGYNTEAFF. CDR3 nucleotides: TGTGCCAGCAGAGGGGAGGGGTACAACACTGAAGCTTTCTTT.